Below, one T cell receptor (beta chain) is given with its context. The data are from a study of control samples from healthy donors and cancer patients. Between the trimmed V and J ends, which lost 6 bases and 5 bases, there was a span of 10 bases. There are 12 residues in the CDR3. Germline assignment: CDR1 MDHEN and CDR2 SYDVKM. Clones were read by immunoSEQ multiplex PCR, and TCRdb kept only the in-frame ones, dropping some. Here the sample spans 150,000 to 200,000 clones, 88% being singletons. The chain is built from TRBV28 and TRBJ1-2, with D hard to call. The sequenced sample was blood. The receptor's source is a man aged 18 to 29 in good health. The CDR3 region is CASSTVGYGYTF. CDR3 DNA: TGTGCCAGCAGCACCGTGGGGTATGGCTACACCTTC.